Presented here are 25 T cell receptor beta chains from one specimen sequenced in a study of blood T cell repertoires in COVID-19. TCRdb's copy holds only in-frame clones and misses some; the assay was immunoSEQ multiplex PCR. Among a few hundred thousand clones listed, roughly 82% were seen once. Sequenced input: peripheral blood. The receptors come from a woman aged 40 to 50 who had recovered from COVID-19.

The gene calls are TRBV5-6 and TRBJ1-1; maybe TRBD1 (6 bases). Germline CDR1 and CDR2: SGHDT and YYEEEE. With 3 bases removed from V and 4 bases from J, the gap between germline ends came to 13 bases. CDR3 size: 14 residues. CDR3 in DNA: TGTGCCAGCAGCTGGTACAGGGTGGGCACTGAAGCTTTCTTT. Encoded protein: CASSWYRVGTEAFF. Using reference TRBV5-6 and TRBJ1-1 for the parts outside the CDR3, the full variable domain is DAGVTQSPTHLIKTRGQQVTLRCSPKSGHDTVSWYQQALGQGPQFIFQYYEEEERQRGNFPDRFSGHQFPNYSSELNVNALLLGDSALYLCASSWYRVGTEAFFGQGTRLTVV.

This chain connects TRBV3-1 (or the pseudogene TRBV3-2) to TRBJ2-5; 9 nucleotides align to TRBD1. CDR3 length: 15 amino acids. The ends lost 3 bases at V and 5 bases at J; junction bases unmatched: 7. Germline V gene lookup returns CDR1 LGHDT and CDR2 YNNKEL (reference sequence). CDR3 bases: TGTGCCAGCAGCCAGCATGGACAGGGGAAGGAGACCCAGTACTTC. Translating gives CASSQHGQGKETQYF.

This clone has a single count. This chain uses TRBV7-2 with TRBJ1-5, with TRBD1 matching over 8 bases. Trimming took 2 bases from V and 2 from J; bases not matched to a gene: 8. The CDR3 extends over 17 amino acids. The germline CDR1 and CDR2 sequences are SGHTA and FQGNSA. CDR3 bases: TGTGCCAGCAGCTTATGGACTAAGGGACAGGGCAATCAGCCCCAGCATTTT. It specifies CASSLWTKGQGNQPQHF.

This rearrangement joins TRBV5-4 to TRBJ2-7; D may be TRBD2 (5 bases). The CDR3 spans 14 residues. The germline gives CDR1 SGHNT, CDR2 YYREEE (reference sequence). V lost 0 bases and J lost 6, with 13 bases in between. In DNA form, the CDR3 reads TGTGCCAGCAGCTTGGCCATTTTGGGAGCCGAGCAGTACTTC. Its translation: CASSLAILGAEQYF.

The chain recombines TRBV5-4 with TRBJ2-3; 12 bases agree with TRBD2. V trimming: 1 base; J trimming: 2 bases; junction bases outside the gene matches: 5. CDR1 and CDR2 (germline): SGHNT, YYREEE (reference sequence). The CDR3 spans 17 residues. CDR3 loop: CASSLRTSGGITDTQYF. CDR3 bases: TGTGCCAGCAGCTTGCGTACTAGCGGGGGGATCACAGATACGCAGTATTTT. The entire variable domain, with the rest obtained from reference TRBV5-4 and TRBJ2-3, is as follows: ETGVTQSPTHLIKTRGQQVTLRCSSQSGHNTVSWYQQALGQGPQFIFQYYREEENGRGNFPPRFSGLQFPNYSSELNVNALELDDSALYLCASSLRTSGGITDTQYFGPGTRLTVL.

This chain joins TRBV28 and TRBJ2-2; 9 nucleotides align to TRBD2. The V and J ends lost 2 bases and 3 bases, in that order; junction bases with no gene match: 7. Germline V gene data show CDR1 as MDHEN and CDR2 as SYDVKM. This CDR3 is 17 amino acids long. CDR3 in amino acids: CASSLISSGVYTGELFF. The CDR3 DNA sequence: TGTGCCAGCAGTTTAATCTCTAGCGGGGTATACACCGGGGAGCTGTTTTTT. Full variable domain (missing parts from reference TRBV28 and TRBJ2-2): DVKVTQSSRYLVKRTGEKVFLECVQDMDHENMFWYRQDPGLGLRLIYFSYDVKMKEKGDIPEGYSVSREKKERFSLILESASTNQTSMYLCASSLISSGVYTGELFFGEGSRLTVL.

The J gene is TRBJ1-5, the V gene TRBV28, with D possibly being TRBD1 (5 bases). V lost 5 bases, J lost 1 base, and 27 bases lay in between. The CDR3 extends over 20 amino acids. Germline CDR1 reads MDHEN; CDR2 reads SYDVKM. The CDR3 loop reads CASSPPRLGQGQKSNQPQHF. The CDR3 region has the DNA TGTGCCAGCAGTCCTCCCAGGTTGGGGCAGGGCCAAAAGAGCAATCAGCCCCAGCATTTT.

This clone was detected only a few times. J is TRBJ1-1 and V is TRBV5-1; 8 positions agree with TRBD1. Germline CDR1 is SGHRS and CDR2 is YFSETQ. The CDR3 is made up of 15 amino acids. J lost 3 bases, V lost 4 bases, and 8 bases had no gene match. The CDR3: CASSQPTGVDTEAFF. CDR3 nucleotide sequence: TGCGCCAGCAGCCAACCGACAGGGGTGGACACTGAAGCTTTCTTT.

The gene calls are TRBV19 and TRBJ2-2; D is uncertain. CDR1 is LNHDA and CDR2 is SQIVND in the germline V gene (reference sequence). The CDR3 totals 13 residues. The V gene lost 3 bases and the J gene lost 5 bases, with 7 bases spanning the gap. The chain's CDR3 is CASSITDTGELFF. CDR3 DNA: TGTGCCAGTAGTATTACAGATACCGGGGAGCTGTTTTTT.

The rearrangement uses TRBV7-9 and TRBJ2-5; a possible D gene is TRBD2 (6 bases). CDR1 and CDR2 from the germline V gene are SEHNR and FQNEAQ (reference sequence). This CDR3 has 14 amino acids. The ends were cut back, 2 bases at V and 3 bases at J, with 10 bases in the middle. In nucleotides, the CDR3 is TGTGCCAGCAGCTTAAGGGAGGCAGAAGAGACCCAGTACTTC. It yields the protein CASSLREAEETQYF.

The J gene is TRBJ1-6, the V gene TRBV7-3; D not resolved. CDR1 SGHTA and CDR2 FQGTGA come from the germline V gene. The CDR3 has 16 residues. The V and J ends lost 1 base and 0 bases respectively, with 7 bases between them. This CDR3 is CASSLIESSYNSPLHF. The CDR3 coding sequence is TGTGCCAGCAGCTTAATAGAGAGCTCCTATAATTCACCCCTCCACTTT.

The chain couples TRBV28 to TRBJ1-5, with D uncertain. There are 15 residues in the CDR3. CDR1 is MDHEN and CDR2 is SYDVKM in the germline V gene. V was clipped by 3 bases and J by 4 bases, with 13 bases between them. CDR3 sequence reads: CASSFFGEENQPQHF. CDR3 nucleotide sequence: TGTGCCAGCAGTTTCTTCGGAGAGGAGAATCAGCCCCAGCATTTT.

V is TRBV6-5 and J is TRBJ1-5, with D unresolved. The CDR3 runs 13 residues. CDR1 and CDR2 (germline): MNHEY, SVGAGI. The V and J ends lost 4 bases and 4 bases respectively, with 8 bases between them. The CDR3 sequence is CASSSTGNQPQHF. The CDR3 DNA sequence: TGTGCCAGCAGTTCTACGGGAAATCAGCCCCAGCATTTT.

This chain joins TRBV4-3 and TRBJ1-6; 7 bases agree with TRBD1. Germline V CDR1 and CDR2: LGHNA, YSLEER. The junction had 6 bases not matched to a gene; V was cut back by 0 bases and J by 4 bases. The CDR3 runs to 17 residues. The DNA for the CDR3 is TGCGCCAGCAGCCAAGATCATGGACAGGCGTATAATTCACCCCTCCACTTT. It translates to CASSQDHGQAYNSPLHF.

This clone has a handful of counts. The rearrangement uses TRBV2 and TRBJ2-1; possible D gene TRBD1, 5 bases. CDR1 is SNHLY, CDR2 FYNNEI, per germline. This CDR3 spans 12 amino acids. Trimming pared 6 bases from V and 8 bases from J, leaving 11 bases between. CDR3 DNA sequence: TGTGCCAGCAGACAGGACGGGTATGAGCAGTTCTTC. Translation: CASRQDGYEQFF.

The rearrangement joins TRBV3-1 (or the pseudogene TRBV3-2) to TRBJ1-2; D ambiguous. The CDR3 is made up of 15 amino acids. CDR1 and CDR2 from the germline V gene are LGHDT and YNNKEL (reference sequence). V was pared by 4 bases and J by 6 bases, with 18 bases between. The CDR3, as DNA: TGTGCCAGCAGCCTAAGGTATCTTCAGGTAGATGGCTACACCTTC. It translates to CASSLRYLQVDGYTF.

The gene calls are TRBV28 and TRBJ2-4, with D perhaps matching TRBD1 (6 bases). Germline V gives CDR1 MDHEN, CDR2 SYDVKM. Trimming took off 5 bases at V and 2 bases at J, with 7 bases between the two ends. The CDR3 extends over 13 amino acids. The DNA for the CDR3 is TGTGCCAGCAGTACAGGGTCCAAAAACATTCAGTACTTC. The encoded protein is CASSTGSKNIQYF. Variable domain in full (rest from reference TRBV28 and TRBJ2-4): DVKVTQSSRYLVKRTGEKVFLECVQDMDHENMFWYRQDPGLGLRLIYFSYDVKMKEKGDIPEGYSVSREKKERFSLILESASTNQTSMYLCASSTGSKNIQYFGAGTRLSVL.

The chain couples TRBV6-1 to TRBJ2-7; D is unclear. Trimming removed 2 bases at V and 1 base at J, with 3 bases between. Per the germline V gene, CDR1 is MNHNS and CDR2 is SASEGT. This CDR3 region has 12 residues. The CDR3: CASSETSYEQYF. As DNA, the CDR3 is TGTGCCAGCAGTGAAACTTCCTACGAGCAGTACTTC.

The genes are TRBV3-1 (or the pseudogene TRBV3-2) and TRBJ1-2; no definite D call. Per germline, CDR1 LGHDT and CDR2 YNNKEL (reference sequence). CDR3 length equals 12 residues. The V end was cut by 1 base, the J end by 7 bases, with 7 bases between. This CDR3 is CASSQVTGGYTF. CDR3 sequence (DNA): TGTGCCAGCAGCCAAGTAACGGGTGGCTACACCTTC.

CDR3 sequence (DNA): TGTGCCAGCAGCTTAGATAGGACAGCGTACCAAGAGACCCAGTACTTC. Its translation: CASSLDRTAYQETQYF. This chain joins TRBV7-2 and TRBJ2-5, with D tentatively TRBD1 (6 bases). Trimming removed 1 base from V and 0 bases from J, with 12 bases in between. The germline V gene encodes CDR1 SGHTA and CDR2 FQGNSA. The CDR3 is made up of 16 amino acids.

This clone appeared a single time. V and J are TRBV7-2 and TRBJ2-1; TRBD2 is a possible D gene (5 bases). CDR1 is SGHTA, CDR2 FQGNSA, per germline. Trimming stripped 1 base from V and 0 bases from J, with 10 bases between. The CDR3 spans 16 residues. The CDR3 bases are TGTGCCAGCAGCTTAGTGCTAGCCCACTCCTACAATGAGCAGTTCTTC. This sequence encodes CASSLVLAHSYNEQFF.

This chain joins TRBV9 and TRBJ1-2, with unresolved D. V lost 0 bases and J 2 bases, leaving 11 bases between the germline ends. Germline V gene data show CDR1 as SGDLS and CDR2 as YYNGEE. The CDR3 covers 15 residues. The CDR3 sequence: CASSVGGQSNYGYTF. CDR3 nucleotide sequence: TGTGCCAGCAGCGTAGGCGGCCAGTCCAACTATGGCTACACCTTC.

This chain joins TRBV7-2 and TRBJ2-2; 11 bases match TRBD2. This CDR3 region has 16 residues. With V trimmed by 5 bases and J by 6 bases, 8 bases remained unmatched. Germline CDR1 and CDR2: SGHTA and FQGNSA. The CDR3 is CASSTNLAGGAGELFF. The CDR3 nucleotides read TGTGCCAGCAGCACAAATCTAGCGGGGGGCGCCGGGGAGCTGTTTTTT.

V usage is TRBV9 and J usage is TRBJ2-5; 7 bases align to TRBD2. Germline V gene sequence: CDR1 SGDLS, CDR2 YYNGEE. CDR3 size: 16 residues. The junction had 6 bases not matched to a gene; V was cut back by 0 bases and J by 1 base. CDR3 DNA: TGTGCCAGCAGCGTAGGGTCCAGCGGGGCCCAAGAGACCCAGTACTTC. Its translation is CASSVGSSGAQETQYF.

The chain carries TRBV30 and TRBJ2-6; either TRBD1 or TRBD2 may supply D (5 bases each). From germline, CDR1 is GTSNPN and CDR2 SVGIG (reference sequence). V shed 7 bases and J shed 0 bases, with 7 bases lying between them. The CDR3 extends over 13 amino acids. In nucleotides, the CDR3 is TGTGCCTCGGGGCGCTCTGGGGCCAACGTCCTGACTTTC. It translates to CASGRSGANVLTF.